Shown below are 27 T cell receptor beta chains from a single sample sequenced in a study of T cells in Graves' hyperthyroidism and ophthalmopathy. Amplification yielded TCR beta CDR3 regions, with RNA transcripts as the source. First-round RT-PCR targeting the TCR CDR3 was performed with the HTBI primer set. One entry per CDR3 protein results from TCRdb running MiXCR on the multiplex PCR reads. This sample yields fewer than 900,000 distinct CDR3 sequences, of which around 20% are seen a single time; 15% to 20% belongs to the top ten. Material: blood. The receptors were sampled from a woman between 50 and 59 years old with Graves' hyperthyroidism that later progressed to Graves' ophthalmopathy.

DNA for the CDR3: TGTGCCAGCAGCTTAGGAGCGACAGGTTTGGGTAGCAATCAGCCCCAGCATTTT. Protein: CASSLGATGLGSNQPQHF. The chain couples TRBV7-2 to TRBJ1-5; D perhaps matches TRBD1 (6 bases). From germline, CDR1 is SGHTA and CDR2 FQGNSA. This CDR3 has 18 amino acids. V lost 1 base and J 0 bases, leaving 16 bases between the germline ends. Supplemented by reference TRBV7-2 and TRBJ1-5, the full variable domain reads GAGVSQSPSNKVTEKGKDVELRCDPISGHTALYWYRQSLGQGLEFLIYFQGNSAPDKSGLPSDRFSAERTGGSVSTLTIQRTQQEDSAVYLCASSLGATGLGSNQPQHFGDGTRLSIL.

This clonotype was seen a few times. The chain recombines TRBV7-3 with TRBJ2-5, with D perhaps TRBD2 (6 bases). V lost 4 bases to trimming and J lost 4 bases, with 13 bases between them. CDR1 SGHTA and CDR2 FQGTGA come from the germline V gene. The CDR3 has 14 residues. CDR3 amino acids: CASSSGTLGETQYF. DNA for the CDR3: TGTGCCAGCAGCTCCGGGACTCTGGGAGAGACCCAGTACTTC. The variable domain in full, with the rest retrieved from reference TRBV7-3 and TRBJ2-5, is GAGVSQTPSNKVTEKGKYVELRCDPISGHTALYWYRQSLGQGPEFLIYFQGTGAADDSGLPNDRFFAVRPEGSVSTLKIQRTERGDSAVYLCASSSGTLGETQYFGPGTRLLVL.

This clonotype was seen a few times. CDR3 in DNA: TGTGCCAGCAGCCCTTGGGATTTGAACACTGAAGCTTTCTTT. Translation: CASSPWDLNTEAFF. J is TRBJ1-1 and V is TRBV7-2; D remains ambiguous. Germline V gene data show CDR1 as SGHTA and CDR2 as FQGNSA. V lost 5 bases, J lost 0 bases, and 10 bases lay in between. This CDR3 spans 14 amino acids.

This clonotype was counted at least ten times. The V gene is TRBV7-6, the J gene TRBJ1-2; perhaps TRBD1 as D (6 bases). Trimming took 10 bases from V and 4 from J, leaving 16 bases between them. The CDR3 sequence is 13 residues long. Per the germline V gene, CDR1 is SGHVS and CDR2 is FNYEAQ. As DNA, the CDR3 is TGTGCCACCTCAGGGGAATTTAGCTATGGCTACACCTTC. Encoded protein: CATSGEFSYGYTF.

This clonotype showed up just a few times. V and J are TRBV19 and TRBJ2-1; D is possibly TRBD1 or TRBD2 (5 bases each). The germline gives CDR1 LNHDA, CDR2 SQIVND (reference sequence). The length of the CDR3 is 15 residues. V was shortened by 6 bases and J by 7 bases, with 19 bases between the two germline ends. The CDR3: CASSHRDGGKNEQFF. The CDR3 DNA sequence: TGTGCCAGTAGCCACCGGGACGGAGGCAAGAATGAGCAGTTCTTC. The full variable domain, completed using reference TRBV19 and TRBJ2-1, is DGGITQSPKYLFRKEGQNVTLSCEQNLNHDAMYWYRQDPGQGLRLIYYSQIVNDFQKGDIAEGYSVSREKKESFPLTVTSAQKNPTAFYLCASSHRDGGKNEQFFGPGTRLTVL.

In DNA, the CDR3 is TGCAGTGCTAGGTTCCCAGCTGGACAGGGTGGGGATACGCAGTATTTT. Protein sequence: CSARFPAGQGGDTQYF. V and J are TRBV20-1 and TRBJ2-3; 8 bases fit TRBD1. After removal of 3 bases from V and 6 bases from J, the junction contained 14 bases not matched to a gene. The CDR3 has 16 residues. Germline V gene lookup returns CDR1 DFQATT and CDR2 SNEGSKA (reference sequence).

The CDR3 protein is CSGGAVTDTQYF. The CDR3 DNA reads as TGCAGTGGAGGGGCGGTAACAGATACGCAGTATTTT. The chain employs TRBV20-1 and TRBJ2-3; either TRBD1 or TRBD2 may supply D (5 bases each). Looked up from germline, CDR1 is DFQATT and CDR2 is SNEGSKA (reference sequence). V shed 7 bases and J shed 3 bases, with 11 bases lying between them. CDR3 length equals 12 residues.

The J gene is TRBJ2-7, the V gene TRBV29-1, with a possible D match to TRBD2 (5 bases). Per germline, CDR1 SQVTM and CDR2 ANQGSEA. The V gene lost 1 base and the J gene lost 7 bases, with 11 bases spanning the gap. The CDR3 has 12 amino acids. The CDR3 DNA follows: TGCAGCGTTGAAGGTGGTACTAGGGAGCAGTACTTC. Amino acids: CSVEGGTREQYF.

The rearrangement links TRBV29-1 to TRBJ1-1; D not resolved. The CDR3 totals 15 residues. Deletions cut 3 bases from V and 3 bases from J, with 17 bases between. Germline V lookup: CDR1 SQVTM, CDR2 ANQGSEA. The CDR3 bases are TGCAGCGTTGATAGGGCTCTAAATGGCGACACTGAAGCTTTCTTT. Encoded protein: CSVDRALNGDTEAFF. Variable domain in full (rest from reference TRBV29-1 and TRBJ1-1): SAVISQKPSRDICQRGTSLTIQCQVDSQVTMMFWYRQQPGQSLTLIATANQGSEATYESGFVIDKFPISRPNLTFSTLTVSNMSPEDSSIYLCSVDRALNGDTEAFFGQGTRLTVV.

This clonotype came up a few times. The gene calls are TRBV6-5 and TRBJ1-2; D is uncertain. Germline V gene sequence: CDR1 MNHEY, CDR2 SVGAGI. The CDR3 consists of 12 residues. The V gene lost 2 bases and the J gene lost 6 bases, with 7 bases spanning the gap. CDR3 sequence (DNA): TGTGCCAGCAGTTACGACGCGGATGGCTACACCTTC. Translating it yields CASSYDADGYTF.

This clonotype was counted many times. This rearrangement joins TRBV12-3 or TRBV12-4 to TRBJ1-2; no reliable D call. V gave up 2 bases and J gave up 4 bases, with 11 bases separating them. The CDR3 is made up of 14 amino acids. The DNA for the CDR3 is TGTGCCAGCAGTTTACATAGGGTCGTCTATGGCTACACCTTC. Protein sequence: CASSLHRVVYGYTF.

The V and J genes are TRBV27 and TRBJ2-2, with D perhaps TRBD1 (6 bases). Trimming took 5 bases from V and 0 from J, leaving 16 bases between them. The CDR3 is 17 residues long. CDR1 and CDR2 (germline): MNHEY, SMNVEV (reference sequence). The CDR3 nucleotides are TGTGCCAGCAGTCCCGACAGACAGGTCGCGAACACCGGGGAGCTGTTTTTT. As protein: CASSPDRQVANTGELFF.

This clonotype was observed many times. The genes are TRBV29-1 and TRBJ1-1; tentative D call: TRBD1 (6 bases). Germline lookup yields CDR1 SQVTM and CDR2 ANQGSEA. The CDR3 is 13 amino acids. CDR3 DNA: TGCAGAGCGAATGGGGGCCTGAACACTGAAGCTTTCTTT. Translating gives CRANGGLNTEAFF.

The chain recombines TRBV19 with TRBJ1-5, with 9 bases lining up with TRBD1. Per germline, CDR1 LNHDA and CDR2 SQIVND (reference sequence). V lost 0 bases to trimming and J lost 11 bases; unmatched junction nucleotides: 14. This CDR3 has 17 amino acids. CDR3: CASSIDQGTGSSPAQHF. In nucleotides, the CDR3 is TGTGCCAGTAGTATAGATCAGGGGACAGGGAGTTCGCCGGCCCAGCATTTT.

This clonotype was picked up many times. This chain joins TRBV20-1 and TRBJ1-5; 7 nucleotides line up with TRBD1. Trimming cost V 5 bases and J 4 bases; bases outside gene matches: 8. CDR1 and CDR2 (germline): DFQATT, SNEGSKA (reference sequence). The CDR3 is 14 amino acids. This CDR3 reads CSADGGGPNQPQHF. The DNA for the CDR3 is TGCAGTGCTGACGGAGGGGGCCCTAATCAGCCCCAGCATTTT.

The V and J genes are TRBV25-1 and TRBJ1-1; 8 nucleotides line up with TRBD1. Trimming cost V 2 bases and J 4 bases; bases outside gene matches: 6. This CDR3 spans 15 amino acids. CDR1 and CDR2 (germline): MGHDK, SYGVNS. CDR3 in DNA: TGTGCCAGCAGTGAACCCACAACAGGGGGCACTGAAGCTTTCTTT. Encoded protein: CASSEPTTGGTEAFF.

This clonotype came up many times. The chain employs TRBV3-1 and TRBJ1-1, with TRBD1 matching over 8 bases. This CDR3 is 16 amino acids long. Per the germline V gene, CDR1 is LGHDT and CDR2 is YNNKEL (reference sequence). V trimming: 4 bases; J trimming: 4 bases; junction bases outside the gene matches: 11. Written as DNA, the CDR3 is TGTGCCAGCAGCCCTACATACGGGACAGGAGTCACTGAAGCTTTCTTT. Protein: CASSPTYGTGVTEAFF. Variable domain in full (rest from reference TRBV3-1 and TRBJ1-1): DTAVSQTPKYLVTQMGNDKSIKCEQNLGHDTMYWYKQDSKKFLKIMFSYNNKELIINETVPNRFSPKSPDKAHLNLHINSLELGDSAVYFCASSPTYGTGVTEAFFGQGTRLTVV.

As to this clonotype: One end of the junction is discordant with germline, which a read error may explain. This sequence joins TRBV7-7 and TRBJ2-7, with 8 bases aligning to TRBD1. Germline-derived CDR1 and CDR2 are SSHAT and FNYEAQ (reference sequence). The CDR3 has 14 residues. The CDR3 DNA sequence: TGTGCTAGCAGCCAAGCCGGGACAGGCCACGAGCAGTACTTC. This codes for CASSQAGTGHEQYF.

This clonotype was seen repeatedly, ten times or more. CDR3 in amino acids: CASPRGLAVTGELFF. The CDR3 DNA is TGTGCCAGTCCGAGGGGACTAGCGGTCACCGGGGAGCTGTTTTTT. The V gene is TRBV5-8, the J gene TRBJ2-2, with 11 bases fitting TRBD2. There are 15 residues in the CDR3. Trimming at V came to 8 bases and at J to 4 bases, leaving 7 bases not matched to a gene. Germline-derived CDR1 and CDR2 are SGHTS and YDEGEE.

This chain uses TRBV5-1 with TRBJ2-3, with 10 bases matching TRBD2. Per the germline V gene, CDR1 is SGHRS and CDR2 is YFSETQ. The junction had 13 bases not matched to a gene; V was cut back by 9 bases and J by 0 bases. The CDR3 contains 17 residues. The CDR3 protein is CATKRTSGGSSTDTQYF. The DNA for the CDR3 is TGCGCCACTAAGAGGACTAGCGGAGGTTCTAGCACAGATACGCAGTATTTT.

The gene calls are TRBV6-1 and TRBJ2-4; unclear D gene. The V end was cut by 4 bases, the J end by 0 bases, with 10 bases between. The CDR3 extends over 15 amino acids. The germline V gene has CDR1 MNHNS and CDR2 SASEGT. CDR3 bases: TGTGCCAGCAGTGTTGGTAATTTAGCCAAAAACATTCAGTACTTC. Its translation is CASSVGNLAKNIQYF.

This clonotype was detected many times. V and J are TRBV20-1 and TRBJ1-2; D is unclear. From germline, CDR1 is DFQATT and CDR2 SNEGSKA (reference sequence). The CDR3 is 12 amino acids. V was pared by 3 bases and J by 11 bases, with 16 bases between. The DNA for the CDR3 is TGCAGTGCTAGCCCCCCAGGTCAAAGGTACACCTTC. Translating it yields CSASPPGQRYTF.

This clonotype came up a few times. The chain joins TRBV27 to TRBJ1-5; 9 positions match TRBD1. CDR1 and CDR2 from the germline V gene are MNHEY and SMNVEV (reference sequence). There are 15 residues in the CDR3. J gave up 4 bases and V 3 bases, and 4 bases lay outside the gene matches. CDR3: CASSFTGTGNQPQHF. Here the CDR3 DNA reads TGTGCCAGCAGTTTTACCGGGACAGGGAATCAGCCCCAGCATTTT.

This clonotype has more than one count but fewer than ten. The chain uses TRBV6-1 and TRBJ1-4; the D gene is possibly TRBD1 (6 bases). CDR3 length equals 14 residues. The V gene lost 6 bases and the J gene lost 5 bases, with 13 bases spanning the gap. The germline V gene has CDR1 MNHNS and CDR2 SASEGT. The CDR3 sequence is CASSADRRNEKLFF. Written as DNA, the CDR3 is TGTGCCAGCAGCGCCGACAGGCGAAATGAAAAACTGTTTTTT.

Only a few counts were recorded for this clonotype. The gene calls are TRBV29-1 and TRBJ2-3; possibly TRBD1 or TRBD2 for D (5 bases each). Germline V gene data show CDR1 as SQVTM and CDR2 as ANQGSEA. The CDR3 runs 13 residues. Trimming removed 7 bases at V and 0 bases at J, with 11 bases between. The CDR3 reads CSAGRGSTDTQYF. CDR3 sequence (DNA): TGCAGCGCGGGGCGCGGGAGCACAGATACGCAGTATTTT.

The V gene is TRBV30, the J gene TRBJ1-4; no definite D call. The ends were cut back, 3 bases at V and 10 bases at J, with 21 bases in the middle. This CDR3 region has 15 residues. Germline V gene sequence: CDR1 GTSNPN, CDR2 SVGIG (reference sequence). CDR3 coding DNA: TGTGCCTGGAGGCACAGAGATACCTATGGGAGAAAACTGTTTTTT. Its translation is CAWRHRDTYGRKLFF.

V and J are TRBV5-1 and TRBJ1-3; possibly TRBD1 for D (5 bases). This CDR3 is 15 amino acids long. Trimming took 3 bases from V and 0 from J, leaving 10 bases between them. From germline, CDR1 is SGHRS and CDR2 YFSETQ. The DNA of the CDR3 is TGCGCCAGCAGCTGGGACGGTTACTCTGGAAACACCATATATTTT. This translates into CASSWDGYSGNTIYF.